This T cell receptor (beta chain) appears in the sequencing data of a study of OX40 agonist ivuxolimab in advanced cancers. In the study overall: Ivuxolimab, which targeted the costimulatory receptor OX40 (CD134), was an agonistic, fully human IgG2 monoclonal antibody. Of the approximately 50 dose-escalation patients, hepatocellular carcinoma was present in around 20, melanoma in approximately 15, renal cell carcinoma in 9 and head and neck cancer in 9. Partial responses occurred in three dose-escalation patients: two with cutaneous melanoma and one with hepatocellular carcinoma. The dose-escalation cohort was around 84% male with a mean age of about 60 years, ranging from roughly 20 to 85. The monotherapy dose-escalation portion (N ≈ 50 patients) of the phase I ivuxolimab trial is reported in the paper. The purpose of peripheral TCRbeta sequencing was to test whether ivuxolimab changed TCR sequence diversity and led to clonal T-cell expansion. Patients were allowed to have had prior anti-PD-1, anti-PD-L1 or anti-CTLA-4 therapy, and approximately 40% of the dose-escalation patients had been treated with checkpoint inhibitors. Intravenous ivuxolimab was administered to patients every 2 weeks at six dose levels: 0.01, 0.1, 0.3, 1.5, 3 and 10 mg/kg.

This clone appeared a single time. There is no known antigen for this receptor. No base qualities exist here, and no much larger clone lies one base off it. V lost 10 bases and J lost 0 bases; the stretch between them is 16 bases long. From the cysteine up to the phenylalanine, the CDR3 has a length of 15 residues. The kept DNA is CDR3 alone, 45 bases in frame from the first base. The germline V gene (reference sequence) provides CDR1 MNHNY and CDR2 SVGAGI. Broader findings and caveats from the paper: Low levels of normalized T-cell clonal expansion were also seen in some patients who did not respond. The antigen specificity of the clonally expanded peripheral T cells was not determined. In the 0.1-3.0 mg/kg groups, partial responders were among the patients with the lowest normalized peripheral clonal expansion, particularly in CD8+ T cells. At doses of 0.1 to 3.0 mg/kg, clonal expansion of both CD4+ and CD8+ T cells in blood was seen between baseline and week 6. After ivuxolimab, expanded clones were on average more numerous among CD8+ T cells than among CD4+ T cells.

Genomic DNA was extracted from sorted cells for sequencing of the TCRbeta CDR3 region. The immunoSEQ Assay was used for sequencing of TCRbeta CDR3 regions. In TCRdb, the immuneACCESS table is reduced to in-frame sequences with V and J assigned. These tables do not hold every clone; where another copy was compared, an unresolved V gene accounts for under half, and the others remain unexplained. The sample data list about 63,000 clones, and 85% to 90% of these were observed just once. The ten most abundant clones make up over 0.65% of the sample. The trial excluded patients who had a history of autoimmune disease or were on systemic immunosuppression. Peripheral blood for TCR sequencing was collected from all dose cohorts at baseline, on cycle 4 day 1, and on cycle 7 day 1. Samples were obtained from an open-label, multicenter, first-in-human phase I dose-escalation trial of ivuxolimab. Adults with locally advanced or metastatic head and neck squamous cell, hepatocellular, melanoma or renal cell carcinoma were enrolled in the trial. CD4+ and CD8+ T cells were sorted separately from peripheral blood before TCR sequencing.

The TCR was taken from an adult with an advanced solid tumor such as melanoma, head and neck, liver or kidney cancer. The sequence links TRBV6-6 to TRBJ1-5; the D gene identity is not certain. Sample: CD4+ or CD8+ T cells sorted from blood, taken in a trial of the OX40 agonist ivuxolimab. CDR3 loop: CAIHQDGDSNQPQHF. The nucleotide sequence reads TGTGCCATACATCAGGACGGGGATAGCAATCAGCCCCAGCATTTT.